This T cell receptor beta chain was recorded in a study of blood T cell repertoires in COVID-19. As for the study in general: The analysed material was cDNA or gDNA that came from T cells, B-cell-depleted T cells, or PBMCs.

As originally analysed: Cell counts per sample came from amplifying reference gene primers. Sequenced by immunoSEQ multiplex PCR; TCRdb stores in-frame clones only, minus some. V and J calls and clone size are given by that table; D and trimming were obtained from the DNA. The data hold 350,000 to 400,000 clones, with 90% observed a single time. In germline, CDR1 is SEHNR, CDR2 FQNEAQ (reference sequence). The V gene lost 2 bases and the J gene lost 3 bases, with 2 bases spanning the gap. The CDR3 contains 11 residues. Only one count was recorded for this clone. This TCR came from a young man with active or convalescent COVID-19. The sequencing sample was made of peripheral blood. This chain links TRBV7-9 with TRBJ2-7; D uncertain. The CDR3 region has the DNA TGTGCCAGCAGCTTATACTACGAGCAGTACTTC. This gives the protein CASSLYYEQYF.